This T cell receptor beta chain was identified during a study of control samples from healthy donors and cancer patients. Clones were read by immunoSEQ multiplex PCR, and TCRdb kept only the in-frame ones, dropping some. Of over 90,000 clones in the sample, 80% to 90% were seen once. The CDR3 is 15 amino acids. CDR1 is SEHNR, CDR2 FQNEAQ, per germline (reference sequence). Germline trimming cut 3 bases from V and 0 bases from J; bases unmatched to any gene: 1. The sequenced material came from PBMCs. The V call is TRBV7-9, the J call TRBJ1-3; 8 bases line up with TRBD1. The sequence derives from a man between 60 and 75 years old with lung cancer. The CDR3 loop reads CASSLGQDSGNTIYF. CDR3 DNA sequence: TGTGCCAGCAGCTTGGGACAGGACTCTGGAAACACCATATATTTT.